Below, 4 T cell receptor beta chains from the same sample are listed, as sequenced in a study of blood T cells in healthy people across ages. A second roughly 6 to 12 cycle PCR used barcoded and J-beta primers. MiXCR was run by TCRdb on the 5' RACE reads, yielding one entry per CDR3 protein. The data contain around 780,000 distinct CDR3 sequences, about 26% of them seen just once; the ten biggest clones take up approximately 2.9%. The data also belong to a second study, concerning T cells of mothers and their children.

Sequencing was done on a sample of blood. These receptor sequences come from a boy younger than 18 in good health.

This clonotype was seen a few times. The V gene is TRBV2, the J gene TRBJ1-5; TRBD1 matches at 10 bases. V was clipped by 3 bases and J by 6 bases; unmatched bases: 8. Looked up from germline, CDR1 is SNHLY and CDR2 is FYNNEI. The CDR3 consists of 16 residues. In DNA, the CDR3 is TGTGCCAGCAGTGAGTGGGACAGGGGATCAGCTCAGCCCCAGCATTTT. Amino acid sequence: CASSEWDRGSAQPQHF.

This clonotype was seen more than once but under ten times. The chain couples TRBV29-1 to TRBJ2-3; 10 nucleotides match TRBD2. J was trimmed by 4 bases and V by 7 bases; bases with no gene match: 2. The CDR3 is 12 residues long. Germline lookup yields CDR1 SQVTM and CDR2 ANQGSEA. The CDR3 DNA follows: TGCAGCGCTGGACTAGCGGCAGATACGCAGTATTTT. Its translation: CSAGLAADTQYF.

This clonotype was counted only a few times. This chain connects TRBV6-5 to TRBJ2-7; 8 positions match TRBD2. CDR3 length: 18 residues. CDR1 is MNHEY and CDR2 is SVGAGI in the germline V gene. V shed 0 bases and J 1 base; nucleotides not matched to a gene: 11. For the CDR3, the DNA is TGTGCCAGCAGTTACTCGGGCGGTTTTACTAGCGGTTCCTACGAGCAGTACTTC. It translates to CASSYSGGFTSGSYEQYF.

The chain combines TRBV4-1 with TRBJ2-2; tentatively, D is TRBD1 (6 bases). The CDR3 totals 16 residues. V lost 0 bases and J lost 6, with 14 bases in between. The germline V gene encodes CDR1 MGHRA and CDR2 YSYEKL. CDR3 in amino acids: CASSQDKGVKAGELFF. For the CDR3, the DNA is TGCGCCAGCAGCCAAGATAAGGGGGTGAAGGCCGGGGAGCTGTTTTTT.